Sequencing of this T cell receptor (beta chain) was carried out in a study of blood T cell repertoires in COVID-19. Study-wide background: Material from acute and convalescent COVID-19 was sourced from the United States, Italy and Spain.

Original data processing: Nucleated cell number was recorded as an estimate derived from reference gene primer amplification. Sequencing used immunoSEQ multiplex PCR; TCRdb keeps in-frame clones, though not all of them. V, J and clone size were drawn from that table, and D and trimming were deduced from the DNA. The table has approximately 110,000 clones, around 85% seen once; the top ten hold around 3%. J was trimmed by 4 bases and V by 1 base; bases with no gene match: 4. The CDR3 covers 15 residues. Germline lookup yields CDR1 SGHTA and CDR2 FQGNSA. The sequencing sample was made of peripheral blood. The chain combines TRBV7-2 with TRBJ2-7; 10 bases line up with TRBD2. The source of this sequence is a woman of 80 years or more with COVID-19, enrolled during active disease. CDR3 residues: CASSLGPSGGYEQYF. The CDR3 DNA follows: TGTGCCAGCAGCTTAGGCCCTAGCGGGGGATACGAGCAGTACTTC.